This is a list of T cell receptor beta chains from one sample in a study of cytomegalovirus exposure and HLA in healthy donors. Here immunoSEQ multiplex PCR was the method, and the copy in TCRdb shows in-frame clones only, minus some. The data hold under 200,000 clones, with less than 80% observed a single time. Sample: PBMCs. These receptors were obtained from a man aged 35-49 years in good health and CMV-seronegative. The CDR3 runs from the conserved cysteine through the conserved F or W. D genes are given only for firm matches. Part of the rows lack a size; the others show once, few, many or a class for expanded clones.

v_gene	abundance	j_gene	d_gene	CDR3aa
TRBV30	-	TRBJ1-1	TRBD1	CAWRGTGDTEAFF
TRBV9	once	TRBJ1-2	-	CASSVDSPNYGYTF
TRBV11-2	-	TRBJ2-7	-	CASSPGRGSSSYEQYF
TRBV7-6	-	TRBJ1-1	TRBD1	CASSSDDRGTEAFF
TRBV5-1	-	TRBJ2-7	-	CASSLAPQGTNEQYF
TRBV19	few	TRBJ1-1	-	CASSIDPSRGWNTEAFF
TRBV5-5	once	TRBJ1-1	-	CASSLDSPMLNTEAFF
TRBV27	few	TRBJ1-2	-	CASSPDINYGYTF
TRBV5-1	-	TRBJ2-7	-	CTSSLGAPPSYEQYF
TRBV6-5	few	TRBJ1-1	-	CASRGLTNTEAFF
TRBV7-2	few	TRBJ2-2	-	CASSYAGVTGELFF
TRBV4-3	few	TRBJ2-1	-	CASSQDSRTPYNEQFF
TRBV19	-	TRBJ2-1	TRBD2	CASSITSVTQNEQFF
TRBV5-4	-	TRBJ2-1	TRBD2	CASSLQQRDYNEQFF
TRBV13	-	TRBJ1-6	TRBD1	CASSPGQYYSPLHF
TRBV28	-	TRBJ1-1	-	CASSSEGDMNTEAFF
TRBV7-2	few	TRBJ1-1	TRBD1	CASSRQGGFSEAFF
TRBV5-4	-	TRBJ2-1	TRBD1	CASSLDPGQVISNEQFF
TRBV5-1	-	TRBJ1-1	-	CASSVTPGNTEAFF
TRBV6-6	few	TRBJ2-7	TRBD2	CASSYISGIYEQYF
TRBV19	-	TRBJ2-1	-	CASRSPGLSYNEQFF
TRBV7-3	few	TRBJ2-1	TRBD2	CASSQRGSTGGPDEQFF
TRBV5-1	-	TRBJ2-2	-	CASSPRTVNTGELFF
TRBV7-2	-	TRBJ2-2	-	CASSFSAQNTGELFF
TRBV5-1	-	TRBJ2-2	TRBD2	CASSLLLAGSTGELFF
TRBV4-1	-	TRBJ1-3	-	CASSQDGGGATIYF
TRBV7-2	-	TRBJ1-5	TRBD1	CASSLTGGGQPQHF
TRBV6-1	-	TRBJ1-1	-	CASTGGSGVNTEAFF
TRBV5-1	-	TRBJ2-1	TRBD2	CASSLAGGGTYNEQFF
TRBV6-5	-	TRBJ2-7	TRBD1	CASSYPTGGEQYF
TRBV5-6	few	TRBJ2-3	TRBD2	CASSLVSGGADTQYF
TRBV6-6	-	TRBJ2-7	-	CASSYEGSSYEQYF
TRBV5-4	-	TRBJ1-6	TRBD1	CASSLQGQGPPLHF
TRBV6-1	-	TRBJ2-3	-	CASSEPFDSNTDTQYF
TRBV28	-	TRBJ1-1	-	CASSLDITEAFF
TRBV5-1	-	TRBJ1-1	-	CASSLARGPRTEAFF
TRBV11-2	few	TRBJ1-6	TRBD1	CASSPLYRGYNSPLHF
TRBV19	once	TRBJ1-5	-	CAVGEGGIQPQHF
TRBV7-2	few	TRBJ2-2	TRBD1	CASSRTGVNTGELFF
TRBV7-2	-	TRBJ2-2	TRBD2	CASSLAGGGAVGELFF
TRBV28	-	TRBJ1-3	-	CASSLGGIRGNTIYF
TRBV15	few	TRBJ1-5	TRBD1	CATSRDRGTGNNQPQHF
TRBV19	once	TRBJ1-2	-	CATVGKGAGGYTF
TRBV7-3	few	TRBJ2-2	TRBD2	CASSPKREAGELFF
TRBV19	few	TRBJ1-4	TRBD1	CASETYGTGGEKLFF
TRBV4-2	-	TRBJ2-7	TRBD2	CASSQDWVAGVEQYF
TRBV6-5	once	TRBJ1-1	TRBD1	CASAPPGQGFLEAFF
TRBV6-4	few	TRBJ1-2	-	CASSDSNREGGYTF
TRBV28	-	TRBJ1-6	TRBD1	CASSLDRGLALHF
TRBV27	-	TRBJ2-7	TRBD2	CASSLSGGRAGEQYF
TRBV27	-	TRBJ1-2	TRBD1	CASSLNRGLEGYTF
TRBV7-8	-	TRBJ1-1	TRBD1	CASSLRGRGRITEAFF
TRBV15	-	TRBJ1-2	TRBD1	CATSRGGRNRGALGYTF
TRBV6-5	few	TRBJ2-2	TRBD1	CASSYSRTGGLRELFF